Shown below are 16 T cell receptor beta chains from a single sample sequenced in a study of T cells in Graves' hyperthyroidism and ophthalmopathy. RNA transcripts were the template for amplifying TCR beta CDR3 regions. Carried out on the TCR CDR3, a first-round RT-PCR used the HTBI primer set. Each CDR3 protein gets one entry after TCRdb re-called the multiplex PCR reads with MiXCR. Found here are about 690,000 distinct CDR3 sequences, approximately 15% of them singletons; the top ten hold about a sixth. The sample consisted of blood. These receptors were obtained from a man in his fifties with Graves' hyperthyroidism.

This clonotype was counted ten times or more. CDR3 protein: CASSSRTPSYEQYF. CDR3 coding DNA: TGTGCCAGTAGTAGTCGGACACCTTCCTACGAGCAGTACTTC. The chain is built from TRBV19 and TRBJ2-7, with D possibly matching TRBD1 (5 bases). Trimming removed 4 bases from V and 1 base from J, with 11 bases in between. This CDR3 spans 14 amino acids. CDR1 LNHDA and CDR2 SQIVND come from the germline V gene (reference sequence).

V is TRBV3-1 and J is TRBJ1-5; maybe TRBD1 (5 bases). V lost 2 bases and J lost 2, with 13 bases in between. Germline values: CDR1 LGHDT, CDR2 YNNKEL (reference sequence). CDR3 length: 16 amino acids. The CDR3 DNA is TGTGCCAGCAGCCAACACGGGGGGGGTCGCAATCAGCCCCAGCATTTT. It codes for CASSQHGGGRNQPQHF.

This clonotype has at least ten counts. V gene TRBV6-1 combines with J gene TRBJ2-5; D remains ambiguous. CDR3 length equals 14 residues. CDR1 MNHNS and CDR2 SASEGT come from the germline V gene. Deletions cut 5 bases from V and 3 bases from J, with 13 bases between. CDR3 nucleotides: TGTGCCAGCAGTTGGCAAACGGTTGAAGAGACCCAGTACTTC. This encodes CASSWQTVEETQYF.

This clonotype was observed at least ten times. The chain recombines TRBV27 with TRBJ1-1, with 7 bases identical to TRBD1. CDR3 length equals 14 residues. CDR1 is MNHEY and CDR2 is SMNVEV in the germline V gene (reference sequence). J lost 4 bases, V lost 6 bases, and 8 bases had no gene match. The CDR3 sequence is CASRGGGAGTEAFF. Written as DNA, the CDR3 is TGTGCCAGCAGGGGAGGGGGCGCGGGCACTGAAGCTTTCTTT.

This chain uses TRBV3-1 with TRBJ2-2, with D hard to call. This CDR3 contains 16 residues. V shed 3 bases and J shed 3 bases, with 14 bases lying between them. The germline V gene encodes CDR1 LGHDT and CDR2 YNNKEL (reference sequence). DNA for the CDR3: TGTGCCAGCAGCCAGCTTGGACCTTGGGACACCGGGGAGCTGTTTTTT. Its translation is CASSQLGPWDTGELFF.

The sample holds a few counts of this clonotype. The rearrangement links TRBV10-1 to TRBJ2-3; TRBD2 is a possible D gene (6 bases). Germline CDR1 and CDR2: WNHNN and SYGVQD (reference sequence). V was clipped by 6 bases and J by 8 bases, with 15 bases between them. The CDR3 loop spans 13 amino acids. CDR3 sequence reads: CASSPGPGGTQYF. CDR3 in DNA: TGCGCCAGCAGCCCCGGGCCCGGGGGTACGCAGTATTTT.

This clonotype has ten or more counts. This sequence joins TRBV24-1 and TRBJ2-7; 9 bases agree with TRBD2. CDR3 size: 15 residues. Germline CDR1 and CDR2: KGHDR and SFDVKD. With V trimmed by 3 bases and J by 3 bases, 5 bases remained unmatched. CDR3 in amino acids: CATSDPTSGDYEQYF. The CDR3 region has the DNA TGTGCCACCAGTGATCCGACTAGCGGAGACTACGAGCAGTACTTC.

This clonotype was seen many times. This rearrangement joins TRBV28 to TRBJ2-3; maybe TRBD1 (6 bases). CDR1 MDHEN and CDR2 SYDVKM come from the germline V gene. Trimming pared 3 bases from V and 1 base from J, leaving 14 bases between. The CDR3 contains 16 residues. For the CDR3, the DNA is TGTGCCAGCAGTTTTTCCAGGGGCCGGCGCACAGATACGCAGTATTTT. This translates into CASSFSRGRRTDTQYF.

This clonotype came up many times. The chain employs TRBV7-2 and TRBJ2-1; 12 bases map to TRBD2. Germline V lookup: CDR1 SGHTA, CDR2 FQGNSA. The trim removed 3 bases at V and 0 bases at J, leaving 3 bases unmatched. This CDR3 is built from 17 residues. Written as DNA, the CDR3 is TGTGCCAGCAGCTTGACTAGCGGGAGTAGCTCCTACAATGAGCAGTTCTTC. Its translation: CASSLTSGSSSYNEQFF.

This chain joins TRBV20-1 and TRBJ1-1, with TRBD1 as a possible D gene (6 bases). V dropped 0 bases and J dropped 11 bases, with 16 bases sitting between them. Germline V CDR1 and CDR2: DFQATT, SNEGSKA (reference sequence). CDR3 length: 13 amino acids. The CDR3 protein is CSARDGGRGWAFF. Here the CDR3 DNA reads TGCAGTGCTAGAGATGGGGGTAGGGGGTGGGCTTTCTTT.

The chain carries TRBV4-1 and TRBJ2-3; D is possibly TRBD1 or TRBD2 (5 bases each). This CDR3 contains 16 residues. Germline V lookup: CDR1 MGHRA, CDR2 YSYEKL. V lost 1 base and J lost 3, with 14 bases in between. CDR3 amino acids: CASSQVGRERTDTQYF. As DNA, the CDR3 is TGCGCCAGCAGCCAAGTCGGCAGGGAGAGGACAGATACGCAGTATTTT.

The J gene is TRBJ2-3, the V gene TRBV3-1; 7 bases align to TRBD2. There are 16 residues in the CDR3. With V trimmed by 1 base and J by 4 bases, 8 bases remained unmatched. Germline V CDR1 and CDR2: LGHDT, YNNKEL (reference sequence). CDR3 region: CASSQASGAGPDTQYF. The CDR3 DNA sequence: TGTGCCAGCAGCCAAGCTAGCGGAGCGGGGCCAGATACGCAGTATTTT.

Ten or more counts support this clonotype. This chain links TRBV27 with TRBJ2-1; TRBD2 agrees at 9 bases. V was clipped by 2 bases and J by 6 bases; unmatched bases: 5. Looked up from germline, CDR1 is MNHEY and CDR2 is SMNVEV (reference sequence). The CDR3 has 15 amino acids. This chain's CDR3 is CASSLALAGPNEQFF. In DNA, the CDR3 is TGTGCCAGCAGTTTAGCTCTAGCGGGACCCAATGAGCAGTTCTTC.

This clonotype came up once. This rearrangement joins TRBV18 to TRBJ2-6; TRBD1 is a possible D gene (6 bases). Germline V gene sequence: CDR1 KGHSH, CDR2 LQKENI. The CDR3 is 16 residues long. V lost 3 bases and J 2 bases, leaving 11 bases between the germline ends. CDR3 loop: CASSPDRAAGANVLTF. As DNA, the CDR3 is TGTGCCAGCTCACCGGACAGAGCAGCTGGGGCCAACGTCCTGACTTTC.

J is TRBJ2-3 and V is TRBV20-1; TRBD2 agrees at 8 bases. Per the germline V gene, CDR1 is DFQATT and CDR2 is SNEGSKA (reference sequence). This CDR3 region has 15 residues. V shed 1 base and J 0 bases; nucleotides not matched to a gene: 3. CDR3 bases: TGCAGTGCTAGAGCGGCTAGCGGGAGCACAGATACGCAGTATTTT. Amino acid sequence: CSARAASGSTDTQYF.

This clonotype came up once. This chain joins TRBV20-1 and TRBJ2-1; 7 bases are a match to TRBD2. Trimming at V came to 1 base and at J to 6 bases, leaving 9 bases not matched to a gene. The germline V gene has CDR1 DFQATT and CDR2 SNEGSKA (reference sequence). The CDR3 runs to 15 residues. The chain's CDR3 is CSARAGLVSANEQFF. Here the CDR3 DNA reads TGCAGTGCTAGAGCCGGACTAGTTTCCGCCAATGAGCAGTTCTTC.